This T cell receptor beta chain was captured by sequencing in a study of blood T cell repertoires in COVID-19. About the research overall: Whether acute or convalescent, the COVID-19 samples came from the United States, Italy and Spain.

The V end lost 4 bases, the J end lost 0 bases, and 12 bases lay between the germline ends. Germline V gives CDR1 SGHTS, CDR2 YDEGEE. The CDR3 spans 15 residues. Per the original methods: Counts of nucleated cells, estimated from reference gene primer amplification, were obtained. Sequencing used immunoSEQ multiplex PCR; TCRdb keeps in-frame clones, though not all of them. V and J calls and clone size are those listed in that table; D and trimming were worked out from the DNA. This table has about 150,000 clones, around 86% appearing once. The chain links TRBV5-8 to TRBJ2-3, with D possibly TRBD1 on 5 matching bases. The specimen sequenced was peripheral blood. The receptor comes from an elderly man with acute or convalescent COVID-19. For the CDR3, the DNA is TGTGCCAGCAGCAACGGGCAGGGAAGCACAGATACGCAGTATTTT. Translated, it gives CASSNGQGSTDTQYF.